The source of this T cell receptor (beta chain) is a study of glioma-infiltrating T cells. About the study: Blood libraries targeted about 4- to 11-fold coverage of 1 million or so T cells.

Amplification of TCR alpha and beta CDR3 regions from RNA used iRepertoire nested multiplex PCR. TCRdb re-derived calls from the multiplex PCR reads in MiXCR, one entry per CDR3 protein. The data contain about 380,000 distinct CDR3 sequences, 35% to 45% of them singletons. Overall study results and limits: Non-neoplastic patients had below-expected tissue-blood divergence, while all gliomas exceeded expectation. Signature shared blood CDR3 motifs were enriched in low-divergence and depleted in high-divergence patients.

Remarks on this clonotype: Its antigen is undetermined.

The CDR3 has 12 amino acids. CDR1 and CDR2 (germline): MDHEN, SYDVKM. Trimming removed 6 bases at V and 11 bases at J, with 11 bases between. J is TRBJ1-6 and V is TRBV28; D call uncertain. Sequenced sample: glioma tissue, nonneoplastic brain tissue, or PBMCs (not recorded which). The source is a human donor with low-grade glioma or glioblastoma, undergoing nonglioma brain surgery, or in good health (not recorded which). CDR3 DNA sequence: TGTGCCAGCAGCCAGATCGGGGCACCCCTCCACTTT. Its translation is CASSQIGAPLHF.